One and the same sample provided the 10 T cell receptor beta chains below, sequenced in a study of cytomegalovirus exposure and HLA in healthy donors. The PCR contained 60 Vbeta and 13 Jbeta primers. The data were produced by immunoSEQ multiplex PCR, yet TCRdb's version contains in-frame clones alone and is incomplete. The sample holds under 200,000 clones, around 80% seen once. Sequenced input: PBMCs. The receptors originated from a woman aged 45-60 years in good health and CMV-seronegative.

The rearrangement joins TRBV9 to TRBJ1-1; 7 bases agree with TRBD1. Germline assignment: CDR1 SGDLS and CDR2 YYNGEE. The CDR3 sequence is 16 residues long. Losses at the gene ends were 2 bases for V and 1 base for J; bases not matched to a gene: 8. The CDR3 here is CASSVGRQGRNTEAFF. The DNA of the CDR3 is TGTGCCAGCAGCGTGGGCCGACAGGGAAGGAACACTGAAGCTTTCTTT. The full variable domain, its missing parts supplied by reference TRBV9 and TRBJ1-1, is DSGVTQTPKHLITATGQRVTLRCSPRSGDLSVYWYQQSLDQGLQFLIQYYNGEERAKGNILERFSAQQFPDLHSELNLSSLELGDSALYFCASSVGRQGRNTEAFFGQGTRLTVV.

V and J are TRBV9 and TRBJ2-1; 16 bases fit TRBD2. The CDR3 runs 20 residues. Losses at the gene ends were 4 bases for V and 1 base for J; bases not matched to a gene: 11. From germline, CDR1 is SGDLS and CDR2 YYNGEE. CDR3 sequence: CASSPGPGLAGGPSYNEQFF. CDR3 nucleotide sequence: TGTGCCAGCAGCCCAGGCCCGGGACTAGCGGGAGGGCCTTCCTACAATGAGCAGTTCTTC.

The chain employs TRBV28 and TRBJ2-4; D is possibly TRBD2 (5 bases). This CDR3 contains 15 residues. Germline-derived CDR1 and CDR2 are MDHEN and SYDVKM. V lost 1 base and J 7 bases, leaving 14 bases between the germline ends. The CDR3 protein is CASSLSLLRENIQYF. In nucleotides, the CDR3 is TGTGCCAGCAGTTTATCACTCCTGAGGGAGAACATTCAGTACTTC.

The V call is TRBV6-5, the J call TRBJ1-5; 7 bases agree with TRBD1. Trimming cost V 6 bases and J 2 bases; bases outside gene matches: 7. The CDR3 sequence is 15 residues long. Germline V gene data show CDR1 as MNHEY and CDR2 as SVGAGI. The CDR3 DNA reads TGTGCCAGCAGCCAGACAGGGACGGGCAATCAGCCCCAGCATTTT. Its protein is CASSQTGTGNQPQHF.

This chain uses TRBV19 with TRBJ1-2, with D possibly being TRBD1 (5 bases). CDR1 LNHDA and CDR2 SQIVND come from the germline V gene (reference sequence). The CDR3 runs to 13 residues. V was shortened by 8 bases and J by 4 bases, with 14 bases between the two germline ends. The CDR3 loop is CASHAGGAYGYTF. CDR3 nucleotide sequence: TGTGCCAGTCACGCGGGGGGTGCCTATGGCTACACCTTC.

The chain recombines TRBV7-2 with TRBJ2-1; 14 nucleotides agree with TRBD2. V lost 2 bases, J lost 4 bases, and 4 bases stayed unmatched. The CDR3 sequence is 17 residues long. The germline V gene encodes CDR1 SGHTA and CDR2 FQGNSA. CDR3 sequence reads: CASSLRGLAGAYNEQFF. CDR3 coding DNA: TGTGCCAGCAGCTTAAGGGGACTAGCGGGGGCTTACAATGAGCAGTTCTTC.

This chain uses TRBV5-1 with TRBJ2-1, with 11 positions matching TRBD1. This CDR3 has 17 amino acids. V shed 1 base and J 5 bases; nucleotides not matched to a gene: 8. CDR1 and CDR2 (germline): SGHRS, YFSETQ. This CDR3 reads CASSLLPPGQGDNEQFF. The CDR3 DNA sequence: TGCGCCAGCAGCTTGTTGCCCCCGGGACAGGGGGACAATGAGCAGTTCTTC.

The J gene is TRBJ1-2, the V gene TRBV27, with 7 bases that match TRBD1. This CDR3 spans 14 amino acids. Trimming removed 6 bases from V and 7 bases from J; junction bases left unmatched: 11. Germline V lookup: CDR1 MNHEY, CDR2 SMNVEV (reference sequence). As DNA, the CDR3 is TGTGCCAGCAGCCAAGGGGGCGCGATCTCTGGCTACACCTTC. Its translation: CASSQGGAISGYTF.

The chain combines TRBV18 with TRBJ1-2; no firm D call. In germline, CDR1 is KGHSH, CDR2 LQKENI. V lost 2 bases to trimming and J lost 0 bases, with 16 bases between them. CDR3 length: 17 amino acids. The chain's CDR3 is CASSPSGLPGSNYGYTF. The CDR3, as DNA: TGTGCCAGCTCACCAAGCGGCCTGCCGGGGTCTAACTATGGCTACACCTTC.

This chain joins TRBV5-1 and TRBJ2-5; 12 bases line up with TRBD1. With 4 bases clipped from V and 1 base from J, the junction kept 8 bases outside the gene matches. Germline-derived CDR1 and CDR2 are SGHRS and YFSETQ. The CDR3 has 17 amino acids. CDR3 nucleotides: TGCGCCAGCAGCACTCCGGGACAGGGGGCGCGCCAAGAGACCCAGTACTTC. Residues: CASSTPGQGARQETQYF.